The source of this TCR beta chain is a study of blood T cell repertoires in COVID-19. For the study at large: Italy, Spain and the United States were the sources of the convalescent and acute COVID-19 samples.

This clone was observed a single time. As processed by the authors: Amplified reference gene primers provided the basis for estimating nucleated cell counts. Generated by immunoSEQ multiplex PCR, the TCRdb table keeps only in-frame clones and is missing some. V and J calls and clone size follow that table, whereas D and trimming were derived from the DNA. The sample contains 250,000 to 400,000 clones, 90% of which appear only once. Germline CDR1 MDHEN, CDR2 SYDVKM. V trimming: 5 bases; J trimming: 5 bases; junction bases outside the gene matches: 9. This CDR3 is built from 15 residues. Seattle cases were enrolled at active infection and followed longitudinally.

The receptor was derived from a woman in her 30s with COVID-19, enrolled during active disease. The J gene is TRBJ1-5, the V gene TRBV28; TRBD1 aligns across 7 bases. The sample comprised peripheral blood. CDR3 in DNA: TGTGCCAGCAGTCCCCAGACAGGGAATCATCAGCCCCAGCATTTT. Translation gives CASSPQTGNHQPQHF.